This TCR beta chain is from a study of blood T cell repertoires in COVID-19. As processed by the authors: Counts of nucleated cells, estimated from reference gene primer amplification, were obtained. The method was immunoSEQ multiplex PCR; TCRdb's version includes in-frame clones alone and lacks a portion of them. The V and J calls and clone size were taken over from that table, and D and trimming were inferred from the DNA. Here the sample spans a few hundred thousand clones, around 81% being singletons. This CDR3 has 13 amino acids. Germline V gene data show CDR1 as SGHTA and CDR2 as FQGTGA. J was trimmed by 5 bases and V by 6 bases; bases with no gene match: 3.

This receptor was taken from a woman aged 40 to 50 with acute COVID-19. The sequenced sample was PBMCs or T cells enriched from blood (not recorded which). V is TRBV7-3 and J is TRBJ1-1; 10 bases agree with TRBD1. The CDR3 sequence: CASRGTGATEAFF. The CDR3 nucleotides read TGTGCCAGCAGGGGGACAGGGGCGACTGAAGCTTTCTTT.